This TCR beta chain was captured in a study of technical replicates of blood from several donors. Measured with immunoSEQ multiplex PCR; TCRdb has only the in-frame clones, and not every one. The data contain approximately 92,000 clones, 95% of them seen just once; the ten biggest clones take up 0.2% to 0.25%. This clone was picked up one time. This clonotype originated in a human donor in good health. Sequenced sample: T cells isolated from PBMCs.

The CDR3 loop reads CASSLAGEVTGELFF. The CDR3, as DNA: TGTGCCAGCAGTCTAGCGGGAGAGGTCACCGGGGAGCTGTTTTTT. V gene TRBV28 combines with J gene TRBJ2-2, with 10 bases that match TRBD2. With 5 bases clipped from V and 4 bases from J, the junction kept 4 bases outside the gene matches. From germline, CDR1 is MDHEN and CDR2 SYDVKM. The CDR3 totals 15 residues.